These 31 T cell receptor beta chains originate from one sample sequenced in a study of CD8 T cells in ankylosing spondylitis. TCRdb reprocessed the 5' RACE reads via MiXCR and lists one record per CDR3 protein. This sample has approximately 540,000 distinct CDR3 sequences, with roughly 12% found just once. Their antigens remain unidentified. Study-level results: What appeared characteristic of ankylosing spondylitis blood was a TCR beta motif of 7 or 8 highly homologous variants.

The specimen was blood, either unsorted or a sorted T cell fraction (not recorded which). The receptors were gathered from a male donor with ankylosing spondylitis.

V usage is TRBV7-9 and J usage is TRBJ1-4; maybe TRBD1 (5 bases). The ends were cut back, 3 bases at V and 6 bases at J, with 11 bases in the middle. This CDR3 is 14 amino acids long. Germline V CDR1 and CDR2: SEHNR, FQNEAQ (reference sequence). DNA for the CDR3: TGTGCCAGCAGCTTCCAGCAAGGGGATGAAAAACTGTTTTTT. This translates into CASSFQQGDEKLFF.

The J gene is TRBJ1-3, the V gene TRBV2; D is uncertain. Germline assignment: CDR1 SNHLY and CDR2 FYNNEI. Trimming stripped 6 bases from V and 0 bases from J, with 9 bases between. The CDR3 has 14 amino acids. As DNA, the CDR3 is TGTGCCAGCAGACCGGAGAGCTCTGGAAACACCATATATTTT. Its protein is CASRPESSGNTIYF.

This clonotype was seen a few times. The CDR3 DNA sequence: TGTGCCAGCAGTGAATTTGGGGGTCCACAAGAGACCCAGTACTTC. Translated, it gives CASSEFGGPQETQYF. The V and J genes are TRBV25-1 and TRBJ2-5, with D perhaps TRBD1 or TRBD2 (5 bases each). Germline V gives CDR1 MGHDK, CDR2 SYGVNS. CDR3 length: 15 residues. The V end lost 1 base, the J end lost 2 bases, and 11 bases lay between the germline ends.

The CDR3 reads CSYTEAGGETQYF. The CDR3 DNA reads as TGCAGTTACACAGAGGCGGGCGGAGAGACCCAGTACTTC. The chain joins TRBV20-1 to TRBJ2-5; perhaps TRBD2 as D (5 bases). The CDR3 totals 13 residues. Between the trimmed V and J ends, which lost 8 bases and 4 bases, there was a span of 17 bases. Per germline, CDR1 DFQATT and CDR2 SNEGSKA (reference sequence).

The J gene is TRBJ2-7, the V gene TRBV30; 12 bases align to TRBD1. The CDR3 runs to 16 residues. Germline V gene lookup returns CDR1 GTSNPN and CDR2 SVGIG (reference sequence). The ends lost 3 bases at V and 7 bases at J; junction bases unmatched: 13. This chain's CDR3 is CAWRSLWDRGRGEQYF. CDR3 DNA: TGTGCCTGGAGAAGTCTATGGGACAGGGGGCGAGGGGAGCAGTACTTC.

This clonotype was recorded a few times. V and J are TRBV7-8 and TRBJ2-1, with 14 bases that match TRBD2. V dropped 5 bases and J dropped 0; count of bases not matched to a gene: 9. The length of the CDR3 is 19 residues. The germline V gene has CDR1 SGHVS and CDR2 FQNEAQ. In DNA, the CDR3 is TGTGCCAGCAGCAATAAAGGGACTAGCGGGAGAAGCTCCTACAATGAGCAGTTCTTC. It specifies CASSNKGTSGRSSYNEQFF.

This clonotype was counted many times. The J gene is TRBJ2-1, the V gene TRBV14; D is undetermined. Germline lookup yields CDR1 SGHDN and CDR2 FVKESK. This CDR3 is built from 13 residues. Trimming removed 3 bases at V and 5 bases at J, with 8 bases between. CDR3 bases: TGTGCCAGCAGCCAGTCACTAAACAATGAGCAGTTCTTC. This encodes CASSQSLNNEQFF.

This clonotype was counted only a few times. V and J are TRBV18 and TRBJ2-1; the D is unclear. The CDR3 covers 13 residues. Germline values: CDR1 KGHSH, CDR2 LQKENI. V was shortened by 1 base and J by 8 bases, with 9 bases between the two germline ends. This CDR3 is CASSPQQLDEQFF. CDR3 DNA sequence: TGTGCCAGCTCACCACAACAGTTGGATGAGCAGTTCTTC.

A few counts support this clonotype. The J gene is TRBJ2-1, the V gene TRBV24-1; D may be TRBD2 (5 bases). The length of the CDR3 is 14 residues. Germline V gene data show CDR1 as KGHDR and CDR2 as SFDVKD. Trimming cost V 5 bases and J 6 bases, with 13 bases left between them. CDR3 sequence (DNA): TGTGCCACCAGTGGAGGGCTTGAGATCAATGAGCAGTTCTTC. Protein product: CATSGGLEINEQFF.

This clonotype was observed a few times. This chain joins TRBV20-1 and TRBJ2-7; 8 positions match TRBD1. In germline, CDR1 is DFQATT, CDR2 SNEGSKA (reference sequence). The CDR3 is 16 amino acids. Losses at the gene ends were 2 bases for V and 5 bases for J; bases not matched to a gene: 14. The CDR3 coding sequence is TGCAGTGCTAGACCAGTCCGGGGCAGGGGGCCCGACGAGCAGTACTTC. Translating gives CSARPVRGRGPDEQYF.

V is TRBV7-2 and J is TRBJ2-2; D tentatively fits TRBD1 or TRBD2 (5 bases each). CDR3 size: 17 residues. Germline V gene sequence: CDR1 SGHTA, CDR2 FQGNSA. V was shortened by 1 base and J by 6 bases, with 18 bases between the two germline ends. CDR3 in amino acids: CASSLVGGTGRSGELFF. The CDR3 nucleotides read TGTGCCAGCAGCTTAGTGGGTGGAACGGGACGGTCCGGGGAGCTGTTTTTT.

The chain's CDR3 is CASSFGTGGSSYEQYF. CDR3 sequence (DNA): TGTGCCAGCAGCTTCGGGACAGGGGGTAGCTCCTACGAGCAGTACTTC. This chain links TRBV7-8 with TRBJ2-7; TRBD1 agrees at 11 bases. Germline CDR1 is SGHVS and CDR2 is FQNEAQ. CDR3 length: 16 residues. Losses at the gene ends were 3 bases for V and 0 bases for J; bases not matched to a gene: 4. Combining the CDR3 with reference TRBV7-8 and TRBJ2-7 gives the whole variable domain GAGVSQSPRYKVAKRGQDVALRCDPISGHVSLFWYQQALGQGPEFLTYFQNEAQLDKSGLPSDRFFAERPEGSVSTLKIQRTQQEDSAVYLCASSFGTGGSSYEQYFGPGTRLTVT.

This clonotype has more than one count but fewer than ten. V and J are TRBV9 and TRBJ1-6, with 10 bases fitting TRBD1. The ends lost 3 bases at V and 10 bases at J; junction bases unmatched: 7. Germline CDR1 SGDLS, CDR2 YYNGEE. This CDR3 comprises 15 residues. The CDR3: CASSDGGTGVSPLHF. In DNA form, the CDR3 reads TGTGCCAGCAGCGATGGGGGGACAGGGGTATCACCCCTCCACTTT.

This chain joins TRBV5-1 and TRBJ2-7, with 7 bases fitting TRBD2. The CDR3 spans 13 residues. V shed 2 bases, J shed 5 bases, and the junction held 4 bases outside the gene matches. CDR1 SGHRS and CDR2 YFSETQ come from the germline V gene. Here the CDR3 DNA reads TGCGCCAGCAGCTTCCCGGGAGGCCACGAGCAGTACTTC. Amino acid sequence: CASSFPGGHEQYF. Full variable domain (missing parts from reference TRBV5-1 and TRBJ2-7): KAGVTQTPRYLIKTRGQQVTLSCSPISGHRSVSWYQQTPGQGLQFLFEYFSETQRNKGNFPGRFSGRQFSNSRSEMNVSTLELGDSALYLCASSFPGGHEQYFGPGTRLTVT.

This clonotype showed up just a few times. The rearrangement uses TRBV7-9 and TRBJ2-7; D is unresolved. CDR3 length: 12 residues. The V gene's germline CDR1 is SEHNR and CDR2 FQNEAQ (reference sequence). Between the trimmed V and J ends, which lost 8 bases and 5 bases, there was a span of 13 bases. CDR3 region: CASGVLPHEQYF. CDR3 sequence (DNA): TGTGCCAGCGGCGTCCTGCCCCACGAGCAGTACTTC.

This chain uses TRBV10-3 with TRBJ2-2; TRBD1 might be the D (5 bases). Per the germline V gene, CDR1 is ENHRY and CDR2 is SYGVKD. The CDR3 extends over 16 amino acids. V dropped 0 bases and J dropped 0 bases, with 8 bases sitting between them. CDR3 sequence reads: CAISESRTSNTGELFF. The CDR3 region has the DNA TGTGCCATCAGTGAGTCGAGGACATCGAACACCGGGGAGCTGTTTTTT.

Only a few counts were recorded for this clonotype. The chain combines TRBV2 with TRBJ2-3; tentatively, D is TRBD1 (6 bases). The CDR3 spans 15 residues. The germline V and J ends were trimmed by 2 bases and 1 base, with 10 bases remaining between them. Germline V gene data show CDR1 as SNHLY and CDR2 as FYNNEI. The CDR3 sequence: CASSERGLRTDTQYF. In DNA, the CDR3 is TGTGCCAGCAGTGAAAGGGGGTTACGCACAGATACGCAGTATTTT.

The DNA of the CDR3 is TGCGCCAGCAGCTCGGGACAGGGGGGTTCTGGCTACACCTTC. It yields the protein CASSSGQGGSGYTF. The V call is TRBV5-1, the J call TRBJ1-2; 11 bases are shared with TRBD1. CDR3 size: 14 residues. The trim removed 3 bases at V and 7 bases at J, leaving 5 bases unmatched. CDR1 is SGHRS, CDR2 YFSETQ, per germline.

This clonotype was detected many times. This chain joins TRBV14 and TRBJ1-1; unclear D gene. CDR3 length: 14 residues. Per germline, CDR1 SGHDN and CDR2 FVKESK. The V end lost 2 bases, the J end lost 5 bases, and 12 bases lay between the germline ends. CDR3 sequence: CASSQRSGYTEAFF. The CDR3 region has the DNA TGTGCCAGCAGCCAACGGTCGGGGTATACTGAAGCTTTCTTT.

This clonotype has just a few counts. The rearrangement uses TRBV7-2 and TRBJ2-5; TRBD2 matches 7 bases. Germline CDR1 SGHTA, CDR2 FQGNSA. The CDR3 contains 15 residues. V gave up 5 bases and J gave up 4 bases; unmatched junction bases: 10. The CDR3 loop is CASSPSAGVRETQYF. CDR3 nucleotide sequence: TGTGCCAGCAGCCCCTCGGCGGGAGTAAGAGAGACCCAGTACTTC.

This clonotype was observed a handful of times. This chain links TRBV20-1 with TRBJ2-3; D not resolved. This CDR3 comprises 14 residues. Per germline, CDR1 DFQATT and CDR2 SNEGSKA (reference sequence). Trimming stripped 4 bases from V and 0 bases from J, with 11 bases between. DNA of the CDR3: TGCAGTGCTAAGGAGTTCCCCAGCACAGATACGCAGTATTTT. It translates to CSAKEFPSTDTQYF.

This sequence joins TRBV6-5 and TRBJ2-1; perhaps TRBD1 as D (5 bases). From germline, CDR1 is MNHEY and CDR2 SVGAGI. Trimming shortened V by 0 bases and J by 8 bases, and 14 bases separated the two germline ends. The CDR3 runs 15 residues. The CDR3 region is CASSYSKRGGDEQFF. The DNA for the CDR3 is TGTGCCAGCAGTTACTCGAAAAGGGGTGGGGATGAGCAGTTCTTC.

The chain links TRBV20-1 to TRBJ2-7; 14 positions match TRBD2. There are 15 residues in the CDR3. The junction had 3 bases not matched to a gene; V was cut back by 4 bases and J by 1 base. Germline lookup yields CDR1 DFQATT and CDR2 SNEGSKA (reference sequence). Here the CDR3 reads CSATGTSGSSYEQYF. The DNA for the CDR3 is TGCAGTGCTACGGGGACTAGCGGGAGTTCCTACGAGCAGTACTTC.

This clonotype was counted only a few times. V usage is TRBV3-1 and J usage is TRBJ1-4; TRBD1 might be the D (5 bases). The germline gives CDR1 LGHDT, CDR2 YNNKEL (reference sequence). Trimming took 0 bases from V and 7 from J, leaving 9 bases between them. CDR3 length: 14 amino acids. The CDR3 sequence is CASSQEGEVEKLFF. The CDR3, as DNA: TGTGCCAGCAGCCAAGAGGGGGAGGTTGAAAAACTGTTTTTT.

The chain has TRBV7-2 and TRBJ1-1, with D unresolved. V dropped 5 bases and J dropped 2 bases, with 12 bases sitting between them. This CDR3 is built from 14 residues. Germline CDR1 and CDR2: SGHTA and FQGNSA. The CDR3 spells CASSRLRDNTEAFF. The DNA for the CDR3 is TGTGCCAGCAGCCGGTTGAGGGATAACACTGAAGCTTTCTTT.

V is TRBV12-5 and J is TRBJ2-5; 9 bases agree with TRBD2. V shed 6 bases and J 7 bases; nucleotides not matched to a gene: 15. The CDR3 is made up of 16 amino acids. Germline loops: CDR1 LGHNT, CDR2 FRNRAP. In nucleotides, the CDR3 is TGTGCTAGTGGCTTAACTAGCGGGCGGTGGGGTGGGACCCAGTACTTC. This translates into CASGLTSGRWGGTQYF. The entire variable domain, with the rest obtained from reference TRBV12-5 and TRBJ2-5, is as follows: DARVTQTPRHKVTEMGQEVTMRCQPILGHNTVFWYRQTMMQGLELLAYFRNRAPLDDSGMPKDRFSAEMPDATLATLKIQPSEPRDSAVYFCASGLTSGRWGGTQYFGPGTRLLVL.

This clonotype was picked up many times. This chain connects TRBV20-1 to TRBJ2-7; D is perhaps TRBD1 (6 bases). The CDR3 is 12 residues long. V dropped 3 bases and J dropped 6 bases, with 12 bases sitting between them. Per the germline V gene, CDR1 is DFQATT and CDR2 is SNEGSKA (reference sequence). The CDR3 DNA reads as TGCAGTGCTAGCTTCAGGGGCGGCGAGCAGTACGTC. It yields the protein CSASFRGGEQYV.

This clonotype was counted between two and nine times. This chain connects TRBV7-2 to TRBJ2-7; D remains ambiguous. This CDR3 contains 14 residues. V was shortened by 4 bases and J by 2 bases, with 12 bases between the two germline ends. CDR1 is SGHTA, CDR2 FQGNSA, per germline. The CDR3 DNA sequence: TGTGCCAGCAGCTATAATCCGGGTCCCTACGAGCAGTACTTC. Encoded protein: CASSYNPGPYEQYF.

This clonotype was seen only a few times. This chain uses TRBV20-1 with TRBJ1-1; D call uncertain. The V end lost 2 bases, the J end lost 0 bases, and 10 bases lay between the germline ends. Germline CDR1 DFQATT, CDR2 SNEGSKA (reference sequence). The CDR3 consists of 14 residues. This CDR3 reads CSARKGQVNTEAFF. In DNA form, the CDR3 reads TGCAGTGCTAGAAAGGGTCAAGTGAACACTGAAGCTTTCTTT.

The sample holds many counts of this clonotype. V is TRBV5-1 and J is TRBJ1-5, with 7 bases lining up with TRBD1. From germline, CDR1 is SGHRS and CDR2 YFSETQ. V shed 1 base, J shed 1 base, and the junction held 5 bases outside the gene matches. The length of the CDR3 is 16 residues. The CDR3 nucleotides are TGCGCCAGCAGCTTGTTTCCAGGGGGGAGCAATCAGCCCCAGCATTTT. Its translation is CASSLFPGGSNQPQHF.

The rearrangement joins TRBV24-1 to TRBJ2-7, with TRBD2 as a possible D gene (5 bases). Germline V lookup: CDR1 KGHDR, CDR2 SFDVKD. Trimming took 4 bases from V and 5 from J, leaving 11 bases between them. The length of the CDR3 is 13 residues. The CDR3 nucleotides are TGTGCCACCAGTGACGGACTGAGCGACGAGCAGTACTTC. Translation: CATSDGLSDEQYF.